The present T cell receptor (beta chain) was sequenced within a study of cytomegalovirus exposure and HLA in healthy donors (dated by TCRdb to 2016 to 2017). Describing the broader study: An earlier analysis of about 530 of the donors reported 250 to 300 Gb of sequence data and 95 million to 130 million unique TCR beta sequences obtained from some 170 million T cells. An early release covering about 600 HLA-typed donors comprised approximately 300 gigabases of sequencing data and tens of millions of unique TCR sequences. Of the roughly 400 genotyped donors, roughly 80% fell in the genetic ancestry cluster associated with self-reported Caucasian donors. The study was designed to test whether signatures of past pathogen exposure could be identified by cataloging public T cell receptors. The study profiled the T cell repertoires of hundreds of subjects by immunosequencing and related them to cytomegalovirus serostatus. A separate validation cohort of approximately 130 different subjects was used in addition to the roughly 670-subject first cohort. To predict cytomegalovirus infection status, the study brought together high-throughput TCR immunosequencing, statistical association of individual TCRs with disease status, and machine learning. To study patterns of TCR occurrence, a later analysis re-analyzed previously published TCR beta repertoires from 666 donors and added high-resolution HLA genotyping. Rather than using new phenotypic data, the later analysis identified candidate immune exposures from TCR beta sequences and from how often those sequences occurred across donors. To decide whether each TCR beta V gene segment behaved as functional or pseudogenic, an earlier analysis of approximately 590 of the donors relied on high-throughput TCR beta sequencing. Donor age, sex, ethnicity and CMV serostatus were compiled alongside the repertoire data. A later genetic analysis took genome-wide SNP genotypes for 398 of the 666 donors and used that subset as a discovery cohort. Every repertoire in the discovery cohort had been generated on one and the same sequencing platform. HLA typing covered class I and class II loci at four-digit resolution. Typing coverage varied by locus: 629-630 donors for A, B, C, DRB1 and DQB1; 522 for DQA1; some 610 for DPA1; fewer than 480 for DPB1. Four to six DR-DQ haplotypes were handled as single units for association and clustering, since linkage in the cohort was strong. Among roughly 400 genotyped donors of the cohort, an average of roughly 230,000 unique TCR beta nucleotide sequences was sequenced per donor, of which about 19% were non-productive. General study outcomes and caveats: Some IMGT-functional V segments, including TRBV6-2 and TRBV6-3, could not be distinguished by the 87-base-pair reads and were therefore excluded. In a later analysis, over 15,000 TCR beta sequences were associated with specific HLA alleles at a false discovery rate of 0.05. According to a later genetic analysis, donors in an Asian-associated ancestry cluster had fewer N-insertions in productive TCRs than the roughly 700-donor mean. The authors suggested that the approach could potentially be generalized to other disease states and immunological phenotypes. This cohort had only TCR beta chains sequenced, and the lack of alpha or paired-chain data limited which features could be detected. In a later analysis, most CMV-associated TCR beta chains were found to appear HLA-restricted, with HLA associations seemingly driven largely by CMV exposure. Across donors, most TCR sequences were observed very rarely, whereas some public TCRs were present in many individuals. In the study, approximately 150 TCR beta chains were listed as associated with cytomegalovirus. Because HLA typing was unavailable for some donors at each locus, only the typed subset was used in association tests. In vitro tests confirmed that a few of the cytomegalovirus-associated TCR beta chains recognize cytomegalovirus antigens. Sequencing depth was assumed to be roughly uniform across donors in the presence/absence analyses, though that assumption may not hold. Strong co-occurrence of HLA alleles, especially DR and DQ, made assigning TCR associations to individual alleles difficult. In a later analysis, several top co-occurrence clusters were reported to appear linked to parvovirus B19, influenza, CMV and Epstein-Barr virus. An association between a missense DCLRE1C variant and V-gene and J-gene trimming of TCR beta chains was found in a later genetic analysis and replicated in an independent cohort. According to a later analysis, TCR association rates differed among HLA loci, with DRB1 alleles showing the most associated TCRs and HLA-C alleles showing the fewest. The classifier was reported to diagnose cytomegalovirus status with high specificity and sensitivity in both the original cohort and the validation cohort. Correlated functional status among segregating V segments might reflect linkage disequilibrium, but an unknown experimental factor could not be ruled out. CMV serostatus was the only immune exposure information available for the cohort. Compared with equally common non-associated chains, HLA-associated TCR beta chains in a later analysis were more clonally expanded and had lower generation probabilities. An earlier analysis of approximately 540 of the donors showed that most TCR beta V segments appeared in productive rearrangements either about 90% or about 30% of the time, which broadly matched IMGT annotations. A further reported finding was that TCR beta sequences accurately predicted the HLA-A and HLA-B alleles for most subjects in the first cohort. A group of highly shared sequence variants was considered likely to be a technical artifact of the sequencing pipeline. About 17 rarely observed V segments, including chromosome 9 orphons, were excluded from the earlier analysis of about 600 of the donors because counts were too low.

The library was built by means of the immunoSEQ multiplex PCR assay. For the multiplex PCR, a mixture combining 60 forward primers for TCR Vbeta segments and 13 reverse primers for TCR Jbeta segments was used. A multiplex PCR assay on genomic DNA amplified the CDR3 region of rearranged TCR beta genes. The Illumina HiSeq System was used to sequence the amplified TCR beta libraries as 87-base-pair reads. The authors' analysis ran thus. A later analysis tallied 80 million to 95 million unique TCR beta chains across the 666 repertoires, and around 12 million of those chains were shared by two or more donors. A nearest-neighbor algorithm error-corrected the raw reads and collapsed the reads into unique sequences, merging closely related sequences to remove PCR and sequencing errors. V, D and J gene segments were assigned by aligning CDR3 sequences to IMGT reference sequences. For a sequence to be retained, at least a six-nucleotide match to both a V gene segment and a J gene segment was required. A rearrangement was called productive if the CDR3 had no stop codons and remained in frame with V and J, and every other rearrangement was called non-productive. Following IMGT convention, CDR3 was defined as the stretch from the second conserved V-encoded cysteine to the conserved J-encoded phenylalanine. Sequences without an unambiguous match to a single V gene segment were excluded from the earlier analysis of 450 to 750 of the donors. An earlier analysis of roughly 590 of the donors called V segments functional above 56.7% productive rearrangements and segregating when the between-donor standard deviation exceeded 5%. A statistical classification framework was developed to diagnose cytomegalovirus status using the catalog of TCR beta chain sequences. In a later analysis, V and J genes were assigned by comparing TCR nucleotide sequences against IMGT/GENE-DB human TR gene sequences. Using the TCRdist pipeline, a later analysis assigned CDR3 sequences along with most-parsimonious VDJ recombination scenarios. In a later analysis, each TCR beta chain was defined by its CDR3 amino acid sequence together with its V-gene family, and reads without a unique V-gene family were excluded. In a later analysis, around 600 highly shared, low-generation-probability nucleotide sequences were removed to address suspected cross-contamination and a sequencing artifact. For each public chain, a later analysis derived a clonal expansion index from normalized ranks of inferred template counts within each repertoire. Generation probabilities in a later analysis came from a VDJ recombination model fitted to out-of-frame rearrangements, and those results were checked against IGoR. In a later analysis, TCR-TCR, TCR-HLA and TCR-CMV co-occurrence was scored with hypergeometric tests, and a repertoire-size bias correction was applied to TCR pairs. False discovery rates were estimated in a later analysis by permuting HLA or CMV assignments 20 times. A later analysis grouped co-occurring TCRs with DBSCAN, adding TCRdist sequence similarity when clustering within HLA-allele-positive subsets. Co-occurrence clustering excluded repertoires with fewer than 30,000 or more than 120,000 public chains, plus five with anomalous nucleotide sharing. TCRdb holds this immuneACCESS table with in-frame rearrangements only. Some clones are missing; in checked studies, unresolved V genes explain under half, and the rest has no known cause. From that table come the V and J calls and clone size; the DNA was used to work out D and trimming. This sample comprises 100,000 to 150,000 clones, 75% to 85% of them detected only once. Approximately 8.4% of the sample is in the top ten clones.

In total, around 600 healthy bone marrow donors made up the cohort. Cohort members were all nominally healthy when sampled, although unrecorded immune exposures were likely present. The donor tested CMV seropositive, placing the donor among the 289 seropositive members of the cohort. Each donor provided a peripheral blood sample, and peripheral blood mononuclear cells were used for TCR beta sequencing. The Qiagen DNeasy Blood Extraction Kit was used to extract genomic DNA from the blood cell samples. As regards this clone: The antigen it binds to is not known. No base-level quality is on record; no much larger clone is a single base apart.

Including cysteine and phenylalanine, the CDR3 has 18 amino acids. The kept DNA is CDR3 alone, 54 bases in frame from the first base. The germline V gene (reference sequence) gives CDR1 as LNHDA and CDR2 as SQIVND. V is pruned by 5 bases and J by 8 bases, leaving 20 bases of the junction without a gene match. The V and J segments used are TRBV19 and TRBJ1-4, with 7 central nucleotides matching TRBD1. The sequenced sample was PBMCs. The TCR sequence derives from a man aged 25 to 40 in good health and CMV-seropositive. The nucleotide sequence reads TGTGCCAGTAGTGCCGCCCAGACAGGGTTAAATGAGAAGGAAAAACTGTTTTTT. It is translated as CASSAAQTGLNEKEKLFF.